The entry below gives a single TCR beta chain sequence along with its context. Enrolled during active infection, Seattle patients were then followed longitudinally. This CDR3 spans 10 amino acids. The germline V gene encodes CDR1 LNHNV and CDR2 YYDKDF (reference sequence). Trimming removed 8 bases from V and 6 bases from J, with 7 bases in between. The record originates from a study of blood T cell repertoires in COVID-19. Across the whole study: Donors in the United States, Italy and Spain gave samples during acute or convalescent COVID-19.

Per the original methods: The authors estimated nucleated cell counts from reference gene primer amplification. Using immunoSEQ multiplex PCR, the repertoire was profiled, and TCRdb retains in-frame clones only, with some absent. D and trimming were read from the DNA, whereas the V and J calls and clone size are those reported in that table. Seen here are almost 200,000 clones, approximately 80% observed once, and the top ten hold about 0.95%. This sequence originates from a man in his 60s with COVID-19, enrolled during active disease. Material for sequencing was peripheral blood. This chain connects TRBV15 to TRBJ1-1; D might be TRBD1 (5 bases). The CDR3 DNA sequence: TGTGCCACCGGGGGGGCTGAAGCTTTCTTT. It translates to CATGGAEAFF.